This T cell receptor (beta chain) is from a study of T cell changes during pregnancy in multiple sclerosis. The CDR3 extends over 12 amino acids. V shed 6 bases and J 8 bases; nucleotides not matched to a gene: 4. Germline CDR1 and CDR2: MDHEN and SYDVKM. TCRdb's copy holds only in-frame clones and misses some; the assay was immunoSEQ multiplex PCR. The sample holds about 120,000 clones, approximately 90% seen once. V gene TRBV28 combines with J gene TRBJ2-1; TRBD1 matches at 7 bases. This clonotype was obtained from a female donor with multiple sclerosis, enrolled in a pregnancy study. This material consisted of peripheral blood, taken in the third trimester of pregnancy. The CDR3 coding sequence is TGTGCCAGCAGCCGTACAGGGGATGAGCAGTTCTTC. Amino acid sequence: CASSRTGDEQFF.